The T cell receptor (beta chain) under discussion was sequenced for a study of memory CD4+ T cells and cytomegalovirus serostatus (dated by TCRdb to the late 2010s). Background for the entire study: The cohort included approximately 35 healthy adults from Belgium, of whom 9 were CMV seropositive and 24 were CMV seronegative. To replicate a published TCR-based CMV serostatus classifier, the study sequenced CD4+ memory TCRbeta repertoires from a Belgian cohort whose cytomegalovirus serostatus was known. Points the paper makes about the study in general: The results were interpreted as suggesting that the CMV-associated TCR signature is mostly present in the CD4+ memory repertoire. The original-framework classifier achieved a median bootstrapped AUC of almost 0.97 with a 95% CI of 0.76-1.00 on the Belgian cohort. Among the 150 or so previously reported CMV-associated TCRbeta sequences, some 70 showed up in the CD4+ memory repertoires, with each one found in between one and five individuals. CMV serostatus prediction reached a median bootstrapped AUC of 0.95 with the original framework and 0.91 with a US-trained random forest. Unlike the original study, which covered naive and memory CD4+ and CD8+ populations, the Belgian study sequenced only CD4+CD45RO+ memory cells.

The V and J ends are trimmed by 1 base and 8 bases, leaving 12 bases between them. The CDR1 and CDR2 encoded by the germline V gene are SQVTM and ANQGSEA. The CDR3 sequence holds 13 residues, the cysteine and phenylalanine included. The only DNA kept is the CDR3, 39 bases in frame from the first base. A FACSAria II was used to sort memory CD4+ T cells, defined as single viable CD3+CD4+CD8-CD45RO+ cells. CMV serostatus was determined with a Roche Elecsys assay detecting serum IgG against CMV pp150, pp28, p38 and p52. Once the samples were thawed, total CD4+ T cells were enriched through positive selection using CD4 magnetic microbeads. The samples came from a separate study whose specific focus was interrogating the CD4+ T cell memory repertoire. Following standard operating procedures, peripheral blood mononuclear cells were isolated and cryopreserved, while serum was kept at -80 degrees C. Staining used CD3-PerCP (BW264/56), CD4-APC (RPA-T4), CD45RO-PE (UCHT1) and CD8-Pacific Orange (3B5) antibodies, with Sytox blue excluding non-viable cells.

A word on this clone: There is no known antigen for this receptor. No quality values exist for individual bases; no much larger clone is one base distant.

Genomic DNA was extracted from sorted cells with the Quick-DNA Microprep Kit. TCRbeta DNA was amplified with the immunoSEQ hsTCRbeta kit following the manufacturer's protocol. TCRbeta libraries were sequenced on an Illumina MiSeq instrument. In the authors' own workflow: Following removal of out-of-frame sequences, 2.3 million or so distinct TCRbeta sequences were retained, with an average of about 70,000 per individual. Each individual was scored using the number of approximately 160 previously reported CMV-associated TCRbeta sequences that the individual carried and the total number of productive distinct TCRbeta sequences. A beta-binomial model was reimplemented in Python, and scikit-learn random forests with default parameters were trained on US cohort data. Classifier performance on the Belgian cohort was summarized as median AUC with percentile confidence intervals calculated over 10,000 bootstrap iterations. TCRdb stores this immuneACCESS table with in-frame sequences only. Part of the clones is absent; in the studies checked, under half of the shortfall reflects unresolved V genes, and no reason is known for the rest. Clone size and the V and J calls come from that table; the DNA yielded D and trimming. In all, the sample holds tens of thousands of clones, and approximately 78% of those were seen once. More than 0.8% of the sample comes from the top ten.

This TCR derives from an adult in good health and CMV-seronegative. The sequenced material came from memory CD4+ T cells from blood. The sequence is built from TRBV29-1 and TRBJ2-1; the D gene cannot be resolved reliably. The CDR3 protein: CSVEVSMGDEQFF. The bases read TGCAGCGTTGAAGTCTCTATGGGCGATGAGCAGTTCTTC.